The 20 T cell receptor beta chains below come from one sample, sequenced in a study of T cell changes during pregnancy in multiple sclerosis. Profiled with immunoSEQ multiplex PCR; TCRdb holds only in-frame clones, not every one. The data show roughly 76,000 clones, with around 90% seen just once and 0.29% held by the top ten. This specimen consisted of CD4+ T cells from peripheral blood mononuclear cells, obtained after pregnancy. The receptors shown here come from a female donor with multiple sclerosis, enrolled in a pregnancy study.

The gene calls are TRBV10-2 and TRBJ1-3, with D unresolved. Germline CDR1 and CDR2: WSHSY and SAAADI. Trimming took off 6 bases at V and 2 bases at J, with 14 bases between the two ends. The CDR3 has 15 residues. The CDR3 sequence is CASSRDTGTGNTIYF. CDR3 nucleotides: TGCGCCAGCAGCAGAGATACCGGGACTGGAAACACCATATATTTT.

V gene TRBV27 combines with J gene TRBJ2-2, with D tentatively TRBD1 (6 bases). The germline V gene has CDR1 MNHEY and CDR2 SMNVEV (reference sequence). CDR3 size: 13 residues. Trimming pared 7 bases from V and 6 bases from J, leaving 12 bases between. The chain's CDR3 is CASTLQGSGELFF. CDR3 bases: TGTGCCAGCACCTTACAGGGTTCCGGGGAGCTGTTTTTT.

This clone was recorded a few times. This rearrangement joins TRBV7-3 to TRBJ2-3, with D perhaps matching TRBD2 (5 bases). CDR3 size: 15 residues. Per the germline V gene, CDR1 is SGHTA and CDR2 is FQGTGA. V was cut by 2 bases and J by 1 base, with 10 bases left in between. CDR3 sequence reads: CASSLSGIGTDTQYF. DNA for the CDR3: TGTGCCAGCAGCTTATCGGGGATAGGCACAGATACGCAGTATTTT.

This clone was seen a few times. The chain uses TRBV25-1 and TRBJ1-1; D possibly corresponds to TRBD1 (5 bases). CDR1 MGHDK and CDR2 SYGVNS come from the germline V gene. The CDR3 length is 14 residues. Trimming left V 5 bases short and J 1 base short, with 11 bases between. The CDR3 nucleotides read TGTGCCAGCAGTCATAGACAGAAGAACACTGAAGCTTTCTTT. Protein: CASSHRQKNTEAFF.

The chain is built from TRBV30 and TRBJ1-4, with D possibly matching TRBD1 (5 bases). V shed 5 bases and J shed 9 bases, with 19 bases lying between them. Looked up from germline, CDR1 is GTSNPN and CDR2 is SVGIG (reference sequence). This CDR3 region has 14 residues. CDR3 in amino acids: CAWGAPLTVKKLFF. The CDR3 nucleotides are TGTGCCTGGGGGGCCCCCTTGACAGTGAAAAAACTGTTTTTT.

This chain connects TRBV15 to TRBJ2-7; D gene uncertain. The germline V and J ends were trimmed by 0 bases and 3 bases, with 6 bases remaining between them. Looked up from germline, CDR1 is LNHNV and CDR2 is YYDKDF (reference sequence). The CDR3 runs 13 residues. This CDR3 reads CATSRDQVYEQYF. The CDR3 nucleotides are TGTGCCACCAGCAGAGACCAGGTCTACGAGCAGTACTTC.

The V and J genes are TRBV5-1 and TRBJ2-3; weak D call: TRBD2 (6 bases). Germline V gene sequence: CDR1 SGHRS, CDR2 YFSETQ. The V end lost 2 bases, the J end lost 6 bases, and 16 bases lay between the germline ends. This CDR3 spans 15 amino acids. CDR3 sequence reads: CASSFNTGAADTQYF. CDR3 in DNA: TGCGCCAGCAGCTTTAACACGGGAGCTGCCGATACGCAGTATTTT.

V is TRBV5-1 and J is TRBJ2-5, with D maybe TRBD1 (5 bases). The germline V and J ends were trimmed by 5 bases and 5 bases, with 22 bases remaining between them. The CDR3 has 16 amino acids. The germline V gene has CDR1 SGHRS and CDR2 YFSETQ. CDR3 loop: CASSVTGTDPWETQYF. In nucleotides, the CDR3 is TGCGCCAGCAGTGTAACAGGAACAGATCCTTGGGAGACCCAGTACTTC. The complete variable domain, with remaining parts taken from reference TRBV5-1 and TRBJ2-5, reads KAGVTQTPRYLIKTRGQQVTLSCSPISGHRSVSWYQQTPGQGLQFLFEYFSETQRNKGNFPGRFSGRQFSNSRSEMNVSTLELGDSALYLCASSVTGTDPWETQYFGPGTRLLVL.

CDR3 nucleotide sequence: TGTGCCAGCAGCGTAGGAGTACAGATTAATGAAAAACTGTTTTTT. Its protein product is CASSVGVQINEKLFF. V gene TRBV9 combines with J gene TRBJ1-4; no reliable D call. CDR1 is SGDLS, CDR2 YYNGEE, per germline. The CDR3 is 15 residues long. The V end was cut by 0 bases, the J end by 4 bases, with 10 bases between.

The chain links TRBV5-5 to TRBJ2-3; 12 bases match TRBD2. Germline assignment: CDR1 SGHKS and CDR2 YYEKEE (reference sequence). The CDR3 totals 17 residues. The junction had 17 bases not matched to a gene; V was cut back by 3 bases and J by 12 bases. CDR3 protein: CASSSHSTSGGKVPQYF. DNA of the CDR3: TGTGCCAGCAGCTCACACTCGACTAGCGGGGGAAAAGTCCCCCAGTATTTT.

This rearrangement joins TRBV6-1 to TRBJ2-4, with D possibly TRBD2 on 6 matching bases. The germline V gene encodes CDR1 MNHNS and CDR2 SASEGT. The CDR3 sequence is 18 residues long. Trimming pared 1 base from V and 0 bases from J, leaving 16 bases between. Written as DNA, the CDR3 is TGTGCCAGCAGTGAAGGGTGGTGGCGGGAAACAGCCAAAAACATTCAGTACTTC. Translating gives CASSEGWWRETAKNIQYF.

The V call is TRBV19, the J call TRBJ2-5; D possibly corresponds to TRBD2 (5 bases). The germline V and J ends were trimmed by 5 bases and 4 bases, with 17 bases remaining between them. Per germline, CDR1 LNHDA and CDR2 SQIVND (reference sequence). The CDR3 is 15 amino acids. CDR3 DNA: TGTGCCAGTAGTGACGAACGCCGTGGGAGAGAGACCCAGTACTTC. It yields the protein CASSDERRGRETQYF.

In this sample, this clone turned up once. The chain employs TRBV4-1 and TRBJ2-7, with 7 bases aligning to TRBD1. CDR1 is MGHRA, CDR2 YSYEKL, per germline. With V trimmed by 1 base and J by 2 bases, 8 bases remained unmatched. The length of the CDR3 is 16 residues. Here the CDR3 DNA reads TGCGCCAGCAGCCAAGCGCCTGGGACAGCTACCTACGAGCAGTACTTC. Its translation is CASSQAPGTATYEQYF.

The genes are TRBV15 and TRBJ2-3; possible D gene TRBD2, 6 bases. CDR1 is LNHNV and CDR2 is YYDKDF in the germline V gene (reference sequence). CDR3 length: 17 amino acids. Trimming took 3 bases from V and 1 from J, leaving 17 bases between them. The CDR3 region has the DNA TGTGCCACCAGCAGCGGGCTGGGAGGTTCGGGCACAGATACGCAGTATTTT. The encoded protein is CATSSGLGGSGTDTQYF.

The rearrangement joins TRBV7-9 to TRBJ2-5; 10 bases match TRBD1. The CDR3 is made up of 16 amino acids. Losses at the gene ends were 5 bases for V and 1 base for J; bases not matched to a gene: 7. Per the germline V gene, CDR1 is SEHNR and CDR2 is FQNEAQ (reference sequence). This chain's CDR3 is CASSPGTGVSQETQYF. CDR3 in DNA: TGTGCCAGCAGCCCCGGGACAGGGGTTTCCCAAGAGACCCAGTACTTC.

V gene TRBV5-1 combines with J gene TRBJ1-3, with 9 bases matching TRBD1. The CDR3 is 15 residues long. V was clipped by 4 bases and J by 4 bases; unmatched bases: 6. Germline V gene data show CDR1 as SGHRS and CDR2 as YFSETQ. For the CDR3, the DNA is TGCGCCAGCAGCCCTGGACAGGGGAAAGGAAACACCATATATTTT. Its protein product is CASSPGQGKGNTIYF.

V usage is TRBV5-4 and J usage is TRBJ1-6, with 9 bases matching TRBD1. The germline gives CDR1 SGHNT, CDR2 YYREEE (reference sequence). The CDR3 has 15 residues. V lost 0 bases to trimming and J lost 7 bases; unmatched junction nucleotides: 2. The CDR3 reads CASSLAGTGNSPLHF. DNA for the CDR3: TGTGCCAGCAGCTTGGCCGGGACAGGGAATTCACCCCTCCACTTT.

The V call is TRBV5-5, the J call TRBJ2-1; 10 bases line up with TRBD2. From germline, CDR1 is SGHKS and CDR2 YYEKEE (reference sequence). CDR3 length equals 18 residues. V shed 3 bases, J shed 4 bases, and the junction held 13 bases outside the gene matches. The CDR3: CASSSLHLAGGHYNEQFF. The CDR3 DNA reads TGTGCCAGCAGCTCTCTCCACTTAGCGGGAGGACATTACAATGAGCAGTTCTTC.

The gene calls are TRBV10-3 and TRBJ2-5; 9 bases align to TRBD2. Germline V lookup: CDR1 ENHRY, CDR2 SYGVKD. V lost 8 bases to trimming and J lost 3 bases; unmatched junction nucleotides: 4. The CDR3 is 13 amino acids. The CDR3 bases are TGTGCCATCGGGACTAGCTCAAAAGAGACCCAGTACTTC. This gives the protein CAIGTSSKETQYF.

The chain recombines TRBV5-1 with TRBJ1-6; D ambiguous. Germline assignment: CDR1 SGHRS and CDR2 YFSETQ. Trimming left V 4 bases short and J 0 bases short, with 11 bases between. The CDR3 runs to 16 residues. CDR3 coding DNA: TGCGCCAGCAGCCCCTCGGGGAGCTCCTATAATTCACCCCTCCACTTT. Translation: CASSPSGSSYNSPLHF.